This is a list of T cell receptor beta chains from one sample in a study of shared clonotypes between healthy human individuals. Assay used: immunoSEQ multiplex PCR; TCRdb lists only in-frame clones, some missing. This sample has about 550,000 clones, with just under 97% found just once. Specimen: naive CD8+ T cells sorted from blood. All receptors come from a woman in her 30s in good health. Both conserved end residues are part of each CDR3. D genes are given only for firm matches. Clone size, where shown, is once, few, many, or a class for clones that have expanded.

TRBJ2-7 - - TRBV29-1 TGCAGCGTTGGGGACTCCTCCTACGAGCAGTACTTC CSVGDSSYEQYF
TRBJ2-1 - - TRBV28 TGTGCCAGCAGTTTAGGGGGTAGCGGCAATGAGCAGTTCTTC CASSLGGSGNEQFF
TRBJ2-7 - - TRBV11-2 TGTGCCAGCAGCTTGTCAGGGAACTACGAGCAGTACTTC CASSLSGNYEQYF
TRBJ1-4 - - TRBV27 TGTGCCAGCAGTTCCCGTATACCTAATGAAAAACTGTTTTTT CASSSRIPNEKLFF
TRBJ2-7 TRBD2 - TRBV28 TGTGCCAGCAGTTTGAGGGGACTAGCGGGAGACTCCTACGAGCAGTACTTC CASSLRGLAGDSYEQYF
TRBJ2-7 - - TRBV19 TGTGCCAGTAGTATTACAGACGAGCAGTACTTC CASSITDEQYF
TRBJ2-7 - - TRBV27 TGTGCCAGCAGTCCCGAGGATCACCTGGAGCAGTACTTC CASSPEDHLEQYF
TRBJ2-3 - - TRBV19 TGTGCCAGTAGTATAGCCCCCCTGAGCACAGATACGCAGTATTTT CASSIAPLSTDTQYF
TRBJ2-3 - - TRBV28 TGTGCCAGCAGTGGAGGGACAGTGTGGAACACAGATACGCAGTATTTT CASSGGTVWNTDTQYF
TRBJ2-7 TRBD2 - TRBV19 TGTGCCAGTAGTATGTTCGGTTCTAGCGGGAGTATCGACGAGCAGTACTTC CASSMFGSSGSIDEQYF
TRBJ1-4 TRBD1 once TRBV30 TGTGCCTGGAGTGTGGGGGGAGGGGGCGACGAAAAACTGTTTTTT CAWSVGGGGDEKLFF
TRBJ2-1 - - TRBV27 TGTGCCAGCACCTCCAGGCTCTCCGGGAATGAGCAGTTCTTC CASTSRLSGNEQFF
TRBJ2-7 - - TRBV6-6 TGTGCCAGCAGTTCCCAGGGCGGCGGCGAGCAGTACTTC CASSSQGGGEQYF
TRBJ2-5 - - TRBV15 TGTGCCACCAGCAGAGACGTAGAGACCCAGTACTTC CATSRDVETQYF
TRBJ2-1 - once TRBV28 TGTGCCAGCAGTTTACTAGCTCTATCTTCCTACAATGAGCAGTTCTTC CASSLLALSSYNEQFF
TRBJ2-5 - - TRBV7-8 TGTGCCAGCAGCCCGGAGGCGGCATCCCAAGAGACCCAGTACTTC CASSPEAASQETQYF
TRBJ2-7 - - TRBV27 TGTGCCAGCAGTTTATACGGGACTCAAACTACCTACGAGCAGTACTTC CASSLYGTQTTYEQYF
TRBJ2-2 TRBD2 - TRBV5-1 TGCGCCAGCAGCTGGGAGCGGGAGTCCGGGGAGCTGTTTTTT CASSWERESGELFF
TRBJ1-3 - - TRBV2 TGTGCCAGCAGGTTGGGGGTCGCGTTTGGAAACACCATATATTTT CASRLGVAFGNTIYF
TRBJ2-1 - - TRBV2 TGTGCCAGCAGTGACGCTGTCAACAATGAGCAGTTCTTC CASSDAVNNEQFF
TRBJ2-1 TRBD2 - TRBV9 TGTGCCAGCAGCCCGCCGCTCCTTAGCGGGAGCTCCTACAATGAGCAGTTCTTC CASSPPLLSGSSYNEQFF
TRBJ2-3 - - TRBV27 TGTGCCAGCAGTCCCTCTAGTAACACAGATACGCAGTATTTT CASSPSSNTDTQYF
TRBJ2-7 - - TRBV21-1 TGTGCCAGCAGGAGAAGGGGGGGGCAAAGTCCCTACGAGCAGTACTTC CASRRRGGQSPYEQYF
TRBJ1-2 TRBD1 - TRBV30 TGTGCCTGCGCCGGACAGGACCTACAGACTTACAATGGCTACACCTTC CACAGQDLQTYNGYTF
TRBJ2-7 TRBD2 - TRBV19 TGTGCCAGTAGGGGAGCGGGGGACTACGAGCAGTACTTC CASRGAGDYEQYF
TRBJ2-7 - - TRBV7-8 TGTGCCAGCACTGACTCCTACGAGCAGTACTTC CASTDSYEQYF
TRBJ2-5 - - TRBV7-9 TGTGCCAGCAGCTTAGTTGGCGGGATGACAGAGACCCAGTACTTC CASSLVGGMTETQYF
TRBJ2-1 - - TRBV30 TGTGCCTGGAGTGGTTACACCGAACTTGGCACCTACAATGAGCAGTTCTTC CAWSGYTELGTYNEQFF
TRBJ2-5 - - TRBV27 TGTGCCAGCAGTTTATTCCTGGAGTCAGAGACCCAGTACTTC CASSLFLESETQYF
TRBJ2-7 - - TRBV2 TGTGCCAGCAGTGAGGGGTCAACGGCTCTCGAGCAGTACTTC CASSEGSTALEQYF
TRBJ2-2 - - TRBV28 TGTGCCAGCAGTCTCCGGGACTCCCACCGGGAGCTGTTTTTT CASSLRDSHRELFF
TRBJ2-7 TRBD2 - TRBV2 TGTGCCAGCGGGGGACTAGCGGGAAGAAAGCACGAGCAGTACTTC CASGGLAGRKHEQYF
TRBJ1-1 - - TRBV28 TGTGCCAGCAGTCAACCGGGACGGAAGAACACTGAAGCTTTCTTT CASSQPGRKNTEAFF
TRBJ2-7 - - TRBV10-3 TGTGCCATCAGTGAGACTCAACAGGTTTTGGGGCACTTC CAISETQQVLGHF
TRBJ1-4 - - TRBV27 TGTGCCAGCAGTCCTAGGGTCGGGGTCGAAAAACTGTTTTTT CASSPRVGVEKLFF
TRBJ2-1 - - TRBV7-3 TGTGCCAGCAGCTCCGGGACGGCCCGTTCCTCGGAGCAGTTCTTC CASSSGTARSSEQFF
TRBJ2-1 - - TRBV11-2 TGTGCCAGCAGCCCCGGGGGACCCGACGACAATGAGCAGTTCTTC CASSPGGPDDNEQFF
TRBJ1-4 - - TRBV4-1 TGCGCCAGCAGCCAAGGCCGCCGAGTGGACGGTCAGGGAGAAAAACTGTTTTTT CASSQGRRVDGQGEKLFF
TRBJ2-2 TRBD1 - TRBV7-9 TGTGCCAGCCTAGGGGGCCTGAACACCGGGGAGCTGTTTTTT CASLGGLNTGELFF
TRBJ2-1 - - TRBV10-3 TGTGCCATCAGTGAGCCCTGGGGGAGCGGCGATGAGCAGTTCTTC CAISEPWGSGDEQFF
TRBJ2-3 - once TRBV11-1 TGTGCCAGCAGCTCGGCATCAGATACGCAGTATTTT CASSSASDTQYF
TRBJ2-7 - - TRBV15 TGTGCCACCAGGACGGGGCAGGGTGGTTCTTACGAGCAGTACTTC CATRTGQGGSYEQYF
TRBJ2-7 TRBD1 once TRBV5-8 TGTGCCAGCAGCGTTGACAGGGGAACCGTAACCTACGAGCAGTACTTC CASSVDRGTVTYEQYF
TRBJ2-3 - - TRBV11-2 TGTGCCAGCAGCTTCCGGACGGACCCCACAGATACGCAGTATTTT CASSFRTDPTDTQYF
TRBJ2-7 TRBD1 - TRBV27 TGTGCCAGCAGTTTGGTAGGGACAGGGAGCTACGAGCAGTACTTC CASSLVGTGSYEQYF
TRBJ1-1 TRBD1 once TRBV5-6 TGTGCCAGCAGCTTATCCCTGACAGGGATGAACACTGAAGCTTTCTTT CASSLSLTGMNTEAFF
TRBJ2-3 - - TRBV13 TGTGCCAGCAGCGAGCGTCGGAGCACAGATACGCAGTATTTT CASSERRSTDTQYF
TRBJ2-1 - - TRBV28 TGTGCCAGCCGCCGGAGGGACCCCTTCAATGAGCAGTTCTTC CASRRRDPFNEQFF